Each of the 17 T cell receptor beta chains below was sequenced from the same sample in a study of CD8 T cells in ankylosing spondylitis. For these receptors, no antigen is known. From the 5' RACE reads, TCRdb called clonotypes with MiXCR, one entry per CDR3 protein. The sample lists some 840,000 distinct CDR3 sequences, about 10% occurring once. Study-wide results and caveats: Blood from ankylosing spondylitis patients appeared to carry a characteristic eight-variant TCR beta motif.

Sequencing used blood, either unsorted or a sorted T cell fraction (not recorded which). Receptors originate from a male donor with ankylosing spondylitis.

CDR3 in DNA: TGCAGTGCTAGGGGACCCTGGACAGGGGTCGTCTCTGGGGCCAACGTCCTGACTTTC. This gives the protein CSARGPWTGVVSGANVLTF. The genes are TRBV20-1 and TRBJ2-6, with TRBD1 identical over 9 bases. The germline V gene encodes CDR1 DFQATT and CDR2 SNEGSKA (reference sequence). The CDR3 runs 19 residues. Trimming took 3 bases from V and 0 from J; bases not matched to a gene: 12.

V and J are TRBV20-1 and TRBJ1-2; the match to TRBD1 covers 11 bases. The germline CDR1 and CDR2 sequences are DFQATT and SNEGSKA (reference sequence). V gave up 3 bases and J gave up 3 bases; unmatched junction bases: 6. The CDR3 length is 15 residues. The CDR3 protein is CSARSRTGGDYGYTF. CDR3 DNA sequence: TGCAGTGCTAGGTCTAGGACAGGGGGCGACTATGGCTACACCTTC.

This clonotype has only a few counts. The rearrangement uses TRBV20-1 and TRBJ1-2; no clear D gene. V lost 4 bases, J lost 0 bases, and 9 bases lay in between. The V gene's germline CDR1 is DFQATT and CDR2 SNEGSKA (reference sequence). The CDR3 sequence is 13 residues long. CDR3 sequence: CSAIHSANYGYTF. CDR3 nucleotide sequence: TGCAGTGCTATCCACAGTGCTAACTATGGCTACACCTTC.

The rearrangement joins TRBV11-2 to TRBJ2-3; perhaps TRBD1 as D (6 bases). The V gene lost 1 base and the J gene lost 5 bases, with 13 bases spanning the gap. From germline, CDR1 is SGHAT and CDR2 FQNNGV. CDR3 length: 15 amino acids. The CDR3 coding sequence is TGTGCCAGCAGCTTAGCCCCCACAGGGAAAGATACGCAGTATTTT. Translation gives CASSLAPTGKDTQYF. Combining the CDR3 with reference TRBV11-2 and TRBJ2-3 gives the whole variable domain EAGVAQSPRYKIIEKRQSVAFWCNPISGHATLYWYQQILGQGPKLLIQFQNNGVVDDSQLPKDRFSAERLKGVDSTLKIQPAKLEDSAVYLCASSLAPTGKDTQYFGPGTRLTVL.

This clonotype appeared a few times. The chain employs TRBV20-1 and TRBJ2-1, with 10 bases that match TRBD2. Germline CDR1 is DFQATT and CDR2 is SNEGSKA (reference sequence). Losses at the gene ends were 1 base for V and 1 base for J; bases not matched to a gene: 4. The CDR3 runs to 16 residues. CDR3 sequence reads: CSARVAGGESYNEQFF. DNA for the CDR3: TGCAGTGCTAGAGTAGCGGGAGGTGAATCCTACAATGAGCAGTTCTTC.

This clonotype was recorded at least ten times. V gene TRBV12-3 or TRBV12-4 combines with J gene TRBJ1-2; 7 nucleotides line up with TRBD1. The CDR3 length is 14 residues. Trimming took 4 bases from V and 4 from J; bases not matched to a gene: 6. The CDR3 region has the DNA TGTGCCAGCAGTTATCGACAGGGCACCTATGGCTACACCTTC. This sequence encodes CASSYRQGTYGYTF.

This clonotype was counted a few times. V gene TRBV7-2 combines with J gene TRBJ2-3, with TRBD1 matching over 10 bases. The CDR3 runs to 16 residues. Germline CDR1 reads SGHTA; CDR2 reads FQGNSA. The J segment lost 4 bases and the V segment lost 1 base, leaving 5 bases of the junction unmatched. The CDR3 nucleotides read TGTGCCAGCAGCTTAGTTGGGACAGGGGTGTCAGATACGCAGTATTTT. Its translation: CASSLVGTGVSDTQYF.

The chain combines TRBV20-1 with TRBJ2-7, with 8 bases aligning to TRBD2. Germline lookup yields CDR1 DFQATT and CDR2 SNEGSKA (reference sequence). The V gene end was trimmed by 3 bases and the J gene end by 4 bases; junction bases not matched to a gene: 5. The CDR3 contains 13 residues. The CDR3 bases are TGCAGTGCTAGCGGCGGGAGGCCTTACGAGCAGTACTTC. As protein: CSASGGRPYEQYF.

The chain is built from TRBV6-1 and TRBJ2-1, with 12 bases lining up with TRBD2. The CDR3 is 16 amino acids. Germline values: CDR1 MNHNS, CDR2 SASEGT. V gave up 6 bases and J gave up 7 bases; unmatched junction bases: 10. The CDR3 spells CASRPGTSGLLNEQFF. The CDR3 nucleotides read TGTGCCAGCAGACCCGGGACTAGCGGGCTTCTAAATGAGCAGTTCTTC.

The CDR3 is CASSYLHLYGYTF. The DNA of the CDR3 is TGTGCCAGCAGTTACTTGCATCTCTATGGCTACACCTTC. The genes are TRBV6-2 or TRBV6-3 and TRBJ1-2; D gene ambiguous. Germline values: CDR1 MNHEY, CDR2 SVGEGT. The V gene lost 1 base and the J gene lost 4 bases, with 7 bases spanning the gap. This CDR3 has 13 residues.

The chain is built from TRBV20-1 and TRBJ2-5, with 10 bases matching TRBD2. CDR3 size: 14 residues. The germline gives CDR1 DFQATT, CDR2 SNEGSKA (reference sequence). V lost 6 bases and J lost 5; bases outside the gene matches: 9. CDR3 loop: CSAPGSGGAETQYF. CDR3 DNA sequence: TGCAGTGCCCCCGGCAGCGGGGGGGCGGAGACCCAGTACTTC.

The V and J genes are TRBV5-4 and TRBJ2-5, with TRBD2 identical over 7 bases. Per the germline V gene, CDR1 is SGHNT and CDR2 is YYREEE (reference sequence). The CDR3 totals 14 residues. V lost 4 bases, J lost 5 bases, and 8 bases stayed unmatched. CDR3 residues: CASSPETSWETQYF. Written as DNA, the CDR3 is TGTGCCAGCAGCCCCGAGACTAGCTGGGAGACCCAGTACTTC.

There are a few counts of this clonotype. The chain joins TRBV5-1 to TRBJ2-2; tentative D call: TRBD2 (6 bases). Trimming pared 0 bases from V and 4 bases from J, leaving 16 bases between. CDR3 length: 17 amino acids. Looked up from germline, CDR1 is SGHRS and CDR2 is YFSETQ. The CDR3 DNA reads as TGCGCCAGCAGCTTGGAGGCGGGACGTGCGAGCACCGGGGAGCTGTTTTTT. Its protein product is CASSLEAGRASTGELFF.

The J gene is TRBJ1-2, the V gene TRBV20-1; no clear D gene. Looked up from germline, CDR1 is DFQATT and CDR2 is SNEGSKA (reference sequence). The CDR3 loop spans 11 amino acids. Trimming removed 2 bases at V and 8 bases at J, with 9 bases between. CDR3 residues: CSARNPGGYTF. CDR3 nucleotide sequence: TGCAGTGCTAGAAATCCAGGCGGCTACACCTTC.

This clonotype was seen a few times. The V gene is TRBV6-5, the J gene TRBJ2-5; tentative D call: TRBD1 (5 bases). Germline CDR1 MNHEY, CDR2 SVGAGI. The ends were cut back, 2 bases at V and 4 bases at J, with 14 bases in the middle. The CDR3 is 15 amino acids. The CDR3 sequence: CASSYTFSRGETQYF. DNA of the CDR3: TGTGCCAGCAGTTACACATTCTCTAGGGGAGAGACCCAGTACTTC.

The sample holds a few counts of this clonotype. The chain combines TRBV7-2 with TRBJ2-3; D unclear. The CDR3 loop spans 12 amino acids. Germline V gene lookup returns CDR1 SGHTA and CDR2 FQGNSA. Trimming cost V 8 bases and J 5 bases, with 11 bases left between them. CDR3 bases: TGTGCCAGCGGTGGAGCGAGAGATACGCAGTATTTT. Translated: CASGGARDTQYF.

In its sample, this clonotype was seen many times. The chain uses TRBV7-2 and TRBJ1-2; D ambiguous. V gave up 0 bases and J gave up 3 bases, with 11 bases separating them. The CDR3 runs to 15 residues. Germline CDR1 reads SGHTA; CDR2 reads FQGNSA. The CDR3 reads CASSLAAGLDYGYTF. DNA of the CDR3: TGTGCCAGCAGCTTAGCGGCGGGGTTGGACTATGGCTACACCTTC.